This T cell receptor beta chain comes out of a study of response to subunit inactivated influenza vaccine. General observations from the study: The authors put forward the suggestion that each seasonal influenza vaccination may bring in only a limited number of new T cells.

This clonotype was counted at least ten times. Its antigen is unidentified. Germline lookup yields CDR1 SGHVS and CDR2 FNYEAQ. This CDR3 has 19 amino acids. Trimming cost V 5 bases and J 1 base; bases outside gene matches: 10. TCRdb used MiXCR to reprocess the RT-PCR reads, holding one entry per CDR3 protein. The table lists some 480,000 distinct CDR3 sequences, around 9.9% of them singletons. The specimen comprised PBMCs from blood, sampled roughly 46 days after vaccination. This TCR came from a man aged 45-60 years who received an inactivated influenza vaccine. The chain combines TRBV7-6 with TRBJ2-1, with TRBD2 matching over 14 bases. This CDR3 reads CASSQRRGLAGDSYNEQFF. CDR3 nucleotide sequence: TGTGCCAGCAGCCAACGTCGGGGACTAGCGGGAGATTCCTACAATGAGCAGTTCTTC.